These T cell receptor beta chains were read from a single sample in a study of OX40 agonist ivuxolimab in advanced cancers. Sequenced by immunoSEQ multiplex PCR; TCRdb stores in-frame clones only, minus some. This table has some 100,000 clones, about 85% appearing once. Sequenced here: CD4+ or CD8+ T cells sorted from blood, sampled in a trial of the OX40 agonist ivuxolimab. All receptors come from an adult with an advanced solid tumor such as melanoma, head and neck, liver or kidney cancer. Each CDR3 is given with its conserved first and last residue. Fields, in order: V gene, clone size, D gene, J gene, CDR3 protein. The D gene is left open where the match is weak. A row's size may be missing; if present it is once, few, many or a size class.

TRBV10-3	NA	NA	TRBJ1-5	CAISEGISNQPQHF
TRBV5-5	once	TRBD1	TRBJ2-6	CASSPIGQGSSGANVLTF
TRBV29-1	NA	TRBD1	TRBJ1-1	CSVDRGWDTEAFF
TRBV29-1	NA	TRBD2	TRBJ2-7	CSVDGRGLDEQYF
TRBV14	NA	NA	TRBJ2-7	CASSLSTDYSYEQYF
TRBV2	NA	NA	TRBJ1-1	CASSTRPGNTEAFF
TRBV11-2	NA	NA	TRBJ2-7	CASSLGSVEQYF
TRBV5-4	once	TRBD1	TRBJ2-7	CASSPVAQGAHEQYF
TRBV5-4	NA	NA	TRBJ1-2	CASSSQDDYGYTF
TRBV18	NA	TRBD1	TRBJ2-3	CASSPGTGGLTDTQYF
TRBV9	NA	TRBD2	TRBJ2-5	CASSVGGSGGEETQYF
TRBV2	few	NA	TRBJ1-4	CASSEAKDSTSTNEKLFF
TRBV11-2	few	NA	TRBJ2-7	CASSLLVYEQYF
TRBV28	NA	NA	TRBJ1-5	CASSRAEGHQPQHF
TRBV7-2	NA	NA	TRBJ2-1	CASSLSVLRDEQFF
TRBV19	once	TRBD1	TRBJ1-6	CASSKGQLLNSPLHF
TRBV20-1	NA	TRBD2	TRBJ2-1	CSQREGREQFF
TRBV27	once	NA	TRBJ1-5	CASSPIKGSQPQHF
TRBV2	once	NA	TRBJ1-2	CASKQEHNYGYTF
TRBV7-3	NA	NA	TRBJ1-2	CASSESGYYGYTF
TRBV18	NA	NA	TRBJ2-5	CASSPPGGYGQETQYF
TRBV4-1	NA	TRBD2	TRBJ2-3	CASSQDGLAADTQYF
TRBV11-2	NA	TRBD2	TRBJ2-1	CASSWRDSGGAHEQFF
TRBV10-1	NA	NA	TRBJ1-2	CASGGRGRYGYTF
TRBV11-2	NA	TRBD1	TRBJ1-1	CASSKSRDRSTEAFF
TRBV7-6	NA	TRBD1	TRBJ1-1	CASSILGQGRYMNTEAFF